The rows below give T cell receptor beta chains drawn from one sample of a study of T-cell memory formation after mild COVID-19. TCRdb itself ran the 5' RACE reads through MiXCR, one entry per CDR3 protein. This sample yields under 300,000 distinct CDR3 sequences, of which about 17% are seen a single time; over 20% belongs to the top ten. The sample consisted of PBMCs or a T cell subset sorted from them (not recorded which). The source is a young man who had mild COVID-19 (a few samples of this study predate the infection). Cell type and time point are not known. CDR3s include the opening cysteine and the closing phenylalanine or tryptophan. A D gene is named only where the DNA matches it firmly. Size tells how often a clone was seen (once, few, many) or the class of an expanded clone, and some rows leave it out.

TRBJ2-5	TRBV7-9	NA	NA	TGTGCCAGCAGCTTAGAACTGTGGGAGACCCAGTACTTC	CASSLELWETQYF
TRBJ1-2	TRBV27	NA	NA	TGTGCCAGCAGTTTTCGACATTATCATGGCTACACCTTC	CASSFRHYHGYTF
TRBJ2-3	TRBV4-1	few	NA	TGCGCCAGCAGCCAAGGAGGGTTGGAAGATACGCAGTATTTT	CASSQGGLEDTQYF
TRBJ1-5	TRBV4-3	few	NA	TGCGCCAGCAGCCAAGACAGGGACTTTGGCAATCAGCCCCAGCATTTT	CASSQDRDFGNQPQHF
TRBJ1-1	TRBV5-1	NA	NA	TGCGCCAGCAGCTTGTTAACAGGTCGGTTCACTGAAGCTTTCTTT	CASSLLTGRFTEAFF
TRBJ2-2	TRBV29-1	few	NA	TGCACCGTTGGGTCCGGAGCGAACACCGGGGAGCTGTTTTTT	CTVGSGANTGELFF
TRBJ1-1	TRBV7-6	few	TRBD1	TGTGCCAGCAGCTTACGACAGGGAGGGGCGGAAGCTTTCTTT	CASSLRQGGAEAFF
TRBJ2-7	TRBV27	NA	NA	TGTGCCAGCAGTTTCTCTAGCTCCTACGAGCAGTACTTC	CASSFSSSYEQYF
TRBJ1-1	TRBV4-1	NA	NA	TGCGCCAGCAGCCTTGTTTGGCCCCCAGGGAACACTGAAGCTTTCTTT	CASSLVWPPGNTEAFF
TRBJ1-2	TRBV18	few	TRBD1	TGTGCCAGCTCACCACGGGGGGACAGCCTCCATGGCTACACCTTC	CASSPRGDSLHGYTF
TRBJ1-1	TRBV5-1	few	NA	TGCGCCAGCAGCTTGGGAGCCCAGACTGAAGCTTTCTTT	CASSLGAQTEAFF
TRBJ2-1	TRBV20-1	NA	TRBD2	TGCAGTGCTGCTATACTAGCGGGGGAGAATGAGCAGTTCTTC	CSAAILAGENEQFF
TRBJ2-1	TRBV28	once	TRBD1	TGTGCCAGCAGGCGACAGGGGGGGATGTTTACTGAGCAGTTCTTC	CASRRQGGMFTEQFF
TRBJ2-3	TRBV11-2	NA	NA	TGTGCCAGCAGGCTTATTACAGATACGCAGTATTTT	CASRLITDTQYF
TRBJ2-1	TRBV10-3	NA	TRBD1	TGTGCCATCAGTGAGGACAGGGTGAATGAGCAGTTCTTC	CAISEDRVNEQFF
TRBJ1-2	TRBV20-1	NA	NA	TGCAGCTTCTTATCGGGGTCCGGCTACACCTTC	CSFLSGSGYTF
TRBJ2-7	TRBV7-9	NA	NA	TGTGCCAGCAGCACACCCCAGCCTCCGAGCTCCTACGAGCAGTACTTC	CASSTPQPPSSYEQYF